These 14 T cell receptor beta chains came from one sample sequenced in a study of human T cells and chemical hapten exposure. Described time point: patch test 2, 6 weeks after DPC sensitization. Treatment denoted: therapeutic diphenylcyclopropenone sensitization with weekly scalp DPC. Each CDR3 protein gets one entry after TCRdb re-called the RACE reads with MiXCR. Of some 71,000 distinct CDR3 sequences in the sample, about a tenth were seen once. Material: whole blood, obtained in connection with sensitization to the hapten diphenylcyclopropenone (DPC). These receptors came from a woman aged 45-59 years with alopecia areata. Some clones in this sample may be carry-over from other donors' samples.

V gene TRBV19 combines with J gene TRBJ2-7; 8 bases align to TRBD1. This CDR3 region has 15 residues. In germline, CDR1 is LNHDA, CDR2 SQIVND (reference sequence). The junction had 5 bases not matched to a gene; V was cut back by 2 bases and J by 2 bases. This chain's CDR3 is CASSIRTGNTYEQYF. For the CDR3, the DNA is TGTGCCAGTAGTATAAGGACAGGGAACACCTACGAGCAGTACTTC.

Comment on this clonotype: Given a much more abundant clone one base away, this may be a read error. The CDR3 DNA reads as TGTGCCAACAGCTCAGGTTTCGAGCAGTACTTC. Translating gives CANSSGFEQYF. The chain couples TRBV12-3 or TRBV12-4 to TRBJ2-7, with no clear D. The CDR3 contains 11 residues. V was pared by 10 bases and J by 6 bases, with 13 bases between.

V is TRBV19 and J is TRBJ2-7, with D tentatively TRBD1 (5 bases). The V and J ends lost 7 bases and 3 bases respectively, with 16 bases between them. The CDR3 has 14 residues. Germline assignment: CDR1 LNHDA and CDR2 SQIVND (reference sequence). CDR3 in DNA: TGTGCCAGTAATCCTTTCCCTGGACACTACGAGCAGTACTTC. Translating gives CASNPFPGHYEQYF.

This clonotype was counted at least ten times. The chain joins TRBV6-6 to TRBJ2-7; 9 bases are shared with TRBD2. Germline V gene data show CDR1 as MNHNY and CDR2 as SVGAGI (reference sequence). V trimming: 4 bases; J trimming: 7 bases; junction bases outside the gene matches: 11. The CDR3 contains 15 residues. This CDR3 reads CASSLGASGNWEQYF. CDR3 nucleotides: TGTGCCAGCAGTTTGGGGGCTAGCGGGAACTGGGAGCAGTACTTC.

This clonotype was seen many times. The chain recombines TRBV5-1 with TRBJ1-5, with D tentatively TRBD1 (5 bases). The CDR3 is 14 amino acids. Germline-derived CDR1 and CDR2 are SGHRS and YFSETQ. With 4 bases removed from V and 0 bases from J, the gap between germline ends came to 8 bases. CDR3 sequence: CASSPDSSNQPQHF. CDR3 sequence (DNA): TGCGCCAGCAGCCCCGACAGTAGCAATCAGCCCCAGCATTTT.

This clonotype was seen at least ten times. CDR3 sequence (DNA): TGCAGCGTTGTTTACAGGGGGCTAGGTGAAGCTTTCTTT. Its protein is CSVVYRGLGEAFF. The chain has TRBV29-1 and TRBJ1-1; 9 nucleotides match TRBD1. The CDR3 extends over 13 amino acids. The ends lost 4 bases at V and 7 bases at J; junction bases unmatched: 7. The germline CDR1 and CDR2 sequences are SQVTM and ANQGSEA.

In its sample, this clonotype was seen a few times. The rearrangement uses TRBV5-1 and TRBJ1-4, with D perhaps matching TRBD1 (5 bases). The CDR3 runs 15 residues. V lost 2 bases and J 6 bases, leaving 14 bases between the germline ends. The V gene's germline CDR1 is SGHRS and CDR2 YFSETQ. The CDR3 sequence is CASSFFGTRDEKLFF. Written as DNA, the CDR3 is TGCGCCAGCAGCTTCTTCGGGACTCGAGATGAAAAACTGTTTTTT.

The chain uses TRBV5-1 and TRBJ1-1; D is perhaps TRBD1 (6 bases). This CDR3 comprises 14 residues. The germline gives CDR1 SGHRS, CDR2 YFSETQ. V was pared by 4 bases and J by 6 bases, with 16 bases between. CDR3 sequence (DNA): TGCGCCAGCAGCGAACAGGGAGGGATTTCTGAAGCTTTCTTT. Its translation is CASSEQGGISEAFF.

This clonotype is termed medium-sized (0.01 to 0.1%). V usage is TRBV7-6 and J usage is TRBJ2-5; TRBD1 might be the D (5 bases). CDR1 and CDR2 (germline): SGHVS, FNYEAQ. V shed 4 bases and J shed 2 bases, with 8 bases lying between them. The CDR3 runs 13 residues. The CDR3 sequence is CASSSHRQETQYF. For the CDR3, the DNA is TGTGCCAGCAGCTCCCACAGGCAAGAGACCCAGTACTTC.

The chain carries TRBV9 and TRBJ2-1; 7 nucleotides agree with TRBD2. There are 16 residues in the CDR3. J gave up 3 bases and V 0 bases, and 6 bases lay outside the gene matches. Germline assignment: CDR1 SGDLS and CDR2 YYNGEE. The CDR3 DNA sequence: TGTGCCAGCAGCGTAGGAGCGCGGGAGTTCTACAATGAGCAGTTCTTC. This codes for CASSVGAREFYNEQFF.

V is TRBV29-1 and J is TRBJ1-4; D may be TRBD1 (6 bases). Germline V CDR1 and CDR2: SQVTM, ANQGSEA. V lost 5 bases and J 6 bases, leaving 13 bases between the germline ends. The CDR3 covers 13 residues. CDR3 sequence: CSVYRDPDEKLFF. The CDR3 DNA follows: TGCAGCGTTTACAGGGATCCGGATGAAAAACTGTTTTTT.

This sequence joins TRBV5-1 and TRBJ2-3; D remains ambiguous. Germline V gene data show CDR1 as SGHRS and CDR2 as YFSETQ. With 0 bases removed from V and 6 bases from J, the gap between germline ends came to 2 bases. CDR3 length: 11 amino acids. The DNA of the CDR3 is TGCGCCAGCAGCTTGGATGATACGCAGTATTTT. It specifies CASSLDDTQYF.

The sample holds many counts of this clonotype. This CDR3 is CASSFLRNEKLFF. In DNA form, the CDR3 reads TGTGCCAGCAGTTTTCTCCGAAATGAAAAACTGTTTTTT. This chain connects TRBV12-3 or TRBV12-4 to TRBJ1-4, with D unresolved. This CDR3 has 13 amino acids. The V end lost 3 bases, the J end lost 5 bases, and 7 bases lay between the germline ends.

This clonotype has just a few counts. The genes are TRBV29-1 and TRBJ2-5, with D possibly being TRBD2 (5 bases). V was shortened by 4 bases and J by 2 bases, with 8 bases between the two germline ends. CDR3 length equals 12 residues. Germline CDR1 reads SQVTM; CDR2 reads ANQGSEA. Written as DNA, the CDR3 is TGCAGCGTTGGAGCGGCACAAGAGACCCAGTACTTC. It translates to CSVGAAQETQYF.